This T cell receptor beta chain was obtained from a study of T-cell memory formation after mild COVID-19. MiXCR was run by TCRdb on the 5' RACE reads, yielding one entry per CDR3 protein. The sample carries tens of thousands of distinct CDR3 sequences, about 13% recorded once. As regards this clonotype: Its specificity is not known.

This CDR3 is built from 13 residues. Trimming cost V 5 bases and J 5 bases, with 15 bases left between them. In germline, CDR1 is DFQATT, CDR2 SNEGSKA (reference sequence). Findings and limits, study-wide: Day 15 to 85 contracting clones showed balanced CD4/CD8; later expanders leaned CD4+.

The rearrangement uses TRBV20-1 and TRBJ2-5; no clear D. Sequenced sample: PBMCs or a T cell subset sorted from them (not recorded which). This clonotype was obtained from an adult woman who had mild COVID-19 (a few samples of this study predate the infection). Cell type and time point are not known. CDR3 loop: CSAWTLERETQYF. The DNA of the CDR3 is TGCAGTGCTTGGACCCTAGAGAGGGAGACCCAGTACTTC.